The 25 T cell receptor beta chains reported below all come from one sample, sequenced in a study of cytotoxic CD8 clonotypes in ibrutinib-treated CLL. Only in-frame clones appear in the TCRdb table, and some are missing; sequencing was by immunoSEQ multiplex PCR. The sample shows about 29,000 clones, approximately 85% of them seen only once. The sequencing here drew on PBMCs, taken after 24 months of ibrutinib treatment. The receptor set was obtained from a human donor with chronic lymphocytic leukemia.

The chain is built from TRBV19 and TRBJ1-1; D gene uncertain. Trimming removed 1 base from V and 1 base from J, with 13 bases in between. The length of the CDR3 is 16 residues. The germline V gene has CDR1 LNHDA and CDR2 SQIVND (reference sequence). CDR3: CASSIGVLYRNTEAFF. The CDR3 DNA follows: TGTGCCAGTAGTATAGGTGTACTATACCGGAACACTGAAGCTTTCTTT.

This chain links TRBV6-5 with TRBJ1-5; D perhaps matches TRBD1 (6 bases). This CDR3 spans 12 amino acids. V lost 2 bases to trimming and J lost 9 bases, with 8 bases between them. Looked up from germline, CDR1 is MNHEY and CDR2 is SVGAGI. Written as DNA, the CDR3 is TGTGCCAGCAGTTACAGGGGGGGGCCCCAGCATTTT. Protein sequence: CASSYRGGPQHF.

The chain recombines TRBV28 with TRBJ2-7, with TRBD2 matching over 8 bases. The V and J ends lost 8 bases and 0 bases, in that order; junction bases with no gene match: 3. The germline gives CDR1 MDHEN, CDR2 SYDVKM. CDR3 length: 13 amino acids. CDR3 region: CASLGLASYEQYF. For the CDR3, the DNA is TGTGCCAGCCTCGGACTAGCCTCCTACGAGCAGTACTTC.

This chain connects TRBV4-1 to TRBJ1-1, with D unclear. CDR3 size: 14 residues. Per the germline V gene, CDR1 is MGHRA and CDR2 is YSYEKL. V lost 0 bases and J 0 bases, leaving 5 bases between the germline ends. This chain's CDR3 is CASSQDPLNTEAFF. CDR3 nucleotide sequence: TGCGCCAGCAGCCAAGATCCCTTGAACACTGAAGCTTTCTTT.

This chain connects TRBV7-8 to TRBJ1-5; 7 nucleotides agree with TRBD1. J was trimmed by 4 bases and V by 3 bases; bases with no gene match: 9. Germline V CDR1 and CDR2: SGHVS, FQNEAQ. The CDR3 spans 16 residues. The CDR3 nucleotides are TGTGCCAGCAGCTTTAGGGTGGGACAGTTGAATCAGCCCCAGCATTTT. Residues: CASSFRVGQLNQPQHF.

V usage is TRBV30 and J usage is TRBJ1-2; D is unresolved. The germline V gene has CDR1 GTSNPN and CDR2 SVGIG (reference sequence). V dropped 5 bases and J dropped 1 base, with 8 bases sitting between them. There are 12 residues in the CDR3. The CDR3 here is CAWSDGNYGYTF. CDR3 in DNA: TGTGCCTGGTCGGACGGTAACTATGGCTACACCTTC.

The chain employs TRBV28 and TRBJ1-2, with D unclear. Between the trimmed V and J ends, which lost 1 base and 1 base, there was a span of 7 bases. CDR3 length equals 14 residues. Germline CDR1 and CDR2: MDHEN and SYDVKM. The CDR3 is CASSLSGDNYGYTF. CDR3 bases: TGTGCCAGCAGTTTATCCGGGGATAACTATGGCTACACCTTC.

CDR3 residues: CASSTHSGQPQHF. The CDR3 DNA sequence: TGTGCCAGCAGCACCCATTCTGGTCAGCCCCAGCATTTT. The gene calls are TRBV11-2 and TRBJ1-5; no firm D call. This CDR3 region has 13 residues. The V end lost 5 bases, the J end lost 6 bases, and 11 bases lay between the germline ends. Germline V lookup: CDR1 SGHAT, CDR2 FQNNGV.

This clone has only a few counts. The rearrangement links TRBV6-1 to TRBJ1-5; possible D gene TRBD1, 5 bases. CDR1 is MNHNS and CDR2 is SASEGT in the germline V gene. The CDR3 loop spans 13 amino acids. V was shortened by 6 bases and J by 2 bases, with 8 bases between the two germline ends. The CDR3 reads CASSRQRNQPQHF. CDR3 sequence (DNA): TGTGCCAGCAGCCGACAGCGCAATCAGCCCCAGCATTTT.

This chain uses TRBV7-2 with TRBJ2-7, with a tentative D call TRBD1 (5 bases). Germline V gene data show CDR1 as SGHTA and CDR2 as FQGNSA. The CDR3 contains 14 residues. V shed 3 bases and J shed 6 bases, with 15 bases lying between them. Here the CDR3 reads CASSLGRAVGEQYF. In DNA form, the CDR3 reads TGTGCCAGCAGCTTGGGCAGGGCGGTTGGCGAGCAGTACTTC.

This sequence joins TRBV19 and TRBJ2-2; 8 bases are a match to TRBD1. The CDR3 spans 15 residues. Germline V gives CDR1 LNHDA, CDR2 SQIVND (reference sequence). V gave up 7 bases and J gave up 1 base; unmatched junction bases: 5. The CDR3 bases are TGTGCCAGTAAACCTGGGACAGGGAACACCGGGGAGCTGTTTTTT. Protein sequence: CASKPGTGNTGELFF.

The chain couples TRBV2 to TRBJ2-5; no clear D gene. Germline V gene data show CDR1 as SNHLY and CDR2 as FYNNEI. The CDR3 runs 13 residues. Trimming removed 6 bases at V and 4 bases at J, with 12 bases between. In DNA form, the CDR3 reads TGTGCCAGCAGGGCGGATAACAGAGAGACCCAGTACTTC. This translates into CASRADNRETQYF.

The rearrangement joins TRBV18 to TRBJ2-3; 7 nucleotides match TRBD1. With 2 bases clipped from V and 2 bases from J, the junction kept 4 bases outside the gene matches. The CDR3 runs to 15 residues. Looked up from germline, CDR1 is KGHSH and CDR2 is LQKENI. The CDR3, as DNA: TGTGCCAGCTCACCAATCCAGGGGGTCACAGATACGCAGTATTTT. Translation: CASSPIQGVTDTQYF.

This chain joins TRBV9 and TRBJ2-3; 12 bases match TRBD2. The germline V gene encodes CDR1 SGDLS and CDR2 YYNGEE. Trimming at V came to 3 bases and at J to 5 bases, leaving 4 bases not matched to a gene. This CDR3 region has 15 residues. The CDR3 region has the DNA TGTGCCAGCAGCGGTACTAGCGGGGGGCAAGATACGCAGTATTTT. Encoded protein: CASSGTSGGQDTQYF.

The J gene is TRBJ2-3, the V gene TRBV10-3; possibly TRBD1 for D (6 bases). The germline gives CDR1 ENHRY, CDR2 SYGVKD. V lost 0 bases to trimming and J lost 2 bases, with 6 bases between them. CDR3 size: 14 residues. The CDR3 protein is CAISESGHTDTQYF. CDR3 nucleotides: TGTGCCATCAGTGAGTCGGGACACACAGATACGCAGTATTTT.

This chain uses TRBV4-1 with TRBJ2-1; no reliable D call. The CDR3 loop spans 13 amino acids. Per the germline V gene, CDR1 is MGHRA and CDR2 is YSYEKL. Trimming removed 3 bases at V and 6 bases at J, with 9 bases between. CDR3 amino acids: CASSHSSSNEQFF. Written as DNA, the CDR3 is TGCGCCAGCAGCCATAGTAGCTCCAATGAGCAGTTCTTC.

This chain links TRBV5-8 with TRBJ1-5; D remains ambiguous. The CDR3 runs to 15 residues. V was trimmed by 0 bases and J by 0 bases, leaving 7 bases between them. Germline V gene sequence: CDR1 SGHTS, CDR2 YDEGEE. The CDR3 DNA reads TGTGCCAGCAGCTTGGGGGGTTATAGCAATCAGCCCCAGCATTTT. This gives the protein CASSLGGYSNQPQHF. The variable domain in full, completed from reference TRBV5-8 and TRBJ1-5, reads EAGVTQSPTHLIKTRGQQATLRCSPISGHTSVYWYQQALGLGLQFLLWYDEGEERNRGNFPPRFSGRQFPNYSSELNVNALELEDSALYLCASSLGGYSNQPQHFGDGTRLSIL.

V gene TRBV6-6 combines with J gene TRBJ2-5, with 14 bases aligning to TRBD2. The germline V gene has CDR1 MNHNY and CDR2 SVGAGI (reference sequence). V lost 7 bases to trimming and J lost 4 bases; unmatched junction nucleotides: 8. The CDR3 has 16 amino acids. CDR3 sequence reads: CASTQTSGGAGETQYF. The CDR3 nucleotides read TGTGCCAGCACCCAGACTAGCGGGGGGGCGGGAGAGACCCAGTACTTC.

This clone was seen a handful of times. The chain carries TRBV11-3 and TRBJ2-1; tentative D call: TRBD1 (6 bases). CDR3 length equals 16 residues. The germline V gene encodes CDR1 SGHNT and CDR2 YENEEA. Deletions cut 0 bases from V and 2 bases from J, with 11 bases between. Written as DNA, the CDR3 is TGTGCCAGCAGCTTAGATTCAGGGGTTACCTACAATGAGCAGTTCTTC. Translated, it gives CASSLDSGVTYNEQFF.

This chain uses TRBV2 with TRBJ1-5; TRBD1 might be the D (6 bases). V dropped 3 bases and J dropped 7 bases, with 13 bases sitting between them. From germline, CDR1 is SNHLY and CDR2 FYNNEI. The CDR3 is 14 amino acids. The CDR3 sequence is CASSDRGAYQPQHF. The CDR3 nucleotides read TGTGCCAGCAGTGACCGGGGGGCATACCAGCCCCAGCATTTT.

The chain links TRBV7-6 to TRBJ2-1; possible D gene TRBD2, 6 bases. Trimming removed 5 bases from V and 6 bases from J, with 29 bases in between. Germline values: CDR1 SGHVS, CDR2 FNYEAQ. This CDR3 region has 19 residues. The CDR3 loop is CASSPSPSGRTTLVNEQFF. CDR3 nucleotides: TGTGCCAGCAGCCCGTCACCGTCGGGACGGACTACCCTCGTCAATGAGCAGTTCTTC.

This chain joins TRBV19 and TRBJ2-7; D remains unclear. V lost 3 bases and J 0 bases, leaving 12 bases between the germline ends. The CDR3 has 15 residues. Germline V gene sequence: CDR1 LNHDA, CDR2 SQIVND (reference sequence). In DNA form, the CDR3 reads TGTGCCAGTAGTATGACTTCTTCCTCCTCCTACGAGCAGTACTTC. The encoded protein is CASSMTSSSSYEQYF.

This rearrangement joins TRBV7-6 to TRBJ1-5; no reliable D call. Looked up from germline, CDR1 is SGHVS and CDR2 is FNYEAQ. The CDR3 sequence is 13 residues long. Trimming removed 4 bases from V and 3 bases from J, with 7 bases in between. The CDR3 protein is CASSSSPNQPQHF. The DNA for the CDR3 is TGTGCCAGCAGCTCCTCACCCAATCAGCCCCAGCATTTT. The variable domain in full, with the rest retrieved from reference TRBV7-6 and TRBJ1-5, is GAGVSQSPRYKVTKRGQDVALRCDPISGHVSLYWYRQALGQGPEFLTYFNYEAQQDKSGLPNDRFSAERPEGSISTLTIQRTEQRDSAMYRCASSSSPNQPQHFGDGTRLSIL.

This clone occurred once. The chain combines TRBV6-5 with TRBJ1-1, with TRBD1 matching 7 bases. Germline V gene lookup returns CDR1 MNHEY and CDR2 SVGAGI. This CDR3 is built from 13 residues. Trimming at V came to 5 bases and at J to 3 bases, leaving 3 bases not matched to a gene. The CDR3 is CASSTGEDTEAFF. The CDR3, as DNA: TGTGCCAGCAGTACAGGGGAGGACACTGAAGCTTTCTTT.

The chain's CDR3 is CASRDAVYYNEQFF. For the CDR3, the DNA is TGCGCCAGCAGAGATGCAGTCTACTACAATGAGCAGTTCTTC. This chain links TRBV5-1 with TRBJ2-1; D remains ambiguous. There are 14 residues in the CDR3. From germline, CDR1 is SGHRS and CDR2 YFSETQ. V was cut by 5 bases and J by 3 bases, with 12 bases left in between.